Below are 30 T cell receptor beta chains sequenced from a single sample in a study of blood T cell repertoires in COVID-19. Clones were sequenced by immunoSEQ multiplex PCR, and TCRdb holds only the in-frame ones, with some missing. The profile shows approximately 100,000 clones, about 84% of them singletons. Sequenced material: peripheral blood. Receptor source: a woman in her fifties or sixties with acute or convalescent COVID-19.

This rearrangement joins TRBV29-1 to TRBJ1-1; 8 nucleotides align to TRBD1. Per germline, CDR1 SQVTM and CDR2 ANQGSEA. V lost 3 bases to trimming and J lost 11 bases; unmatched junction nucleotides: 8. The CDR3 runs 12 residues. As DNA, the CDR3 is TGCAGCGTTGATACACAGGGGGTTCGGGCTTTCTTT. Residues: CSVDTQGVRAFF. The variable domain in full, with the rest retrieved from reference TRBV29-1 and TRBJ1-1, is SAVISQKPSRDICQRGTSLTIQCQVDSQVTMMFWYRQQPGQSLTLIATANQGSEATYESGFVIDKFPISRPNLTFSTLTVSNMSPEDSSIYLCSVDTQGVRAFFGQGTRLTVV.

CDR3 loop: CAWSLPGQFILNAGYTF. In DNA form, the CDR3 reads TGTGCCTGGAGCTTACCGGGACAATTCATCCTGAATGCTGGCTACACCTTC. V and J are TRBV30 and TRBJ1-2, with D maybe TRBD1 (6 bases). Trimming stripped 3 bases from V and 7 bases from J, with 27 bases between. Per germline, CDR1 GTSNPN and CDR2 SVGIG (reference sequence). CDR3 size: 17 residues. Complete variable domain (other parts from reference TRBV30 and TRBJ1-2): SQTIHQWPATLVQPVGSPLSLECTVEGTSNPNLYWYRQAAGRGLQLLFYSVGIGQISSEVPQNLSASRPQDRQFILSSKKLLLSDSGFYLCAWSLPGQFILNAGYTFGSGTRLTVV.

This chain uses TRBV18 with TRBJ2-1, with TRBD2 identical over 8 bases. The germline CDR1 and CDR2 sequences are KGHSH and LQKENI. CDR3 size: 14 residues. The V segment lost 0 bases and the J segment 8 bases; nucleotides outside the gene matches: 3. The CDR3 region has the DNA TGTGCCAGCTCACCACCGGCGGGAGGCGATGAGCAGTTCTTC. Protein product: CASSPPAGGDEQFF.

This clone was counted only a few times. The V and J genes are TRBV10-3 and TRBJ2-3; 10 positions agree with TRBD1. Germline CDR1 is ENHRY and CDR2 is SYGVKD. With V trimmed by 7 bases and J by 3 bases, 4 bases remained unmatched. The CDR3 loop spans 14 amino acids. The CDR3 protein is CAINAGQGTDTQYF. The CDR3 nucleotides read TGTGCCATCAACGCGGGACAGGGGACAGATACGCAGTATTTT.

The chain employs TRBV28 and TRBJ1-2; possibly TRBD1 for D (5 bases). The ends were cut back, 1 base at V and 8 bases at J, with 23 bases in the middle. Germline CDR1 MDHEN, CDR2 SYDVKM. The CDR3 covers 17 residues. The CDR3 loop is CASSLFGLQGGTRGYTF. Written as DNA, the CDR3 is TGTGCCAGCAGTTTATTTGGTTTGCAGGGAGGGACCCGAGGCTACACCTTC.

V and J are TRBV29-1 and TRBJ2-1; no clear D. The germline CDR1 and CDR2 sequences are SQVTM and ANQGSEA. The germline V and J ends were trimmed by 7 bases and 1 base, with 8 bases remaining between them. The CDR3 length is 12 residues. CDR3 sequence: CSARQSYNEQFF. CDR3 DNA: TGCAGCGCTCGCCAGTCCTACAATGAGCAGTTCTTC.

As for this clone: Other DNA sequences in this sample translate to the same CDR3. The genes are TRBV20-1 and TRBJ1-5, with TRBD1 identical over 9 bases. The CDR3 totals 13 residues. Germline lookup yields CDR1 DFQATT and CDR2 SNEGSKA (reference sequence). V lost 3 bases, J lost 7 bases, and 4 bases stayed unmatched. The CDR3, as DNA: TGCAGTGCTAGTGGACAGGGGCTACAGCCCCAGCATTTT. Translation: CSASGQGLQPQHF.

This clone was counted a few times. This chain uses TRBV6-5 with TRBJ1-2; 7 positions match TRBD1. The CDR3 spans 14 residues. Per the germline V gene, CDR1 is MNHEY and CDR2 is SVGAGI. V lost 5 bases to trimming and J lost 4 bases; unmatched junction nucleotides: 7. CDR3 in DNA: TGTGCCAGCAGTCCACCGGGACAGTTCTATGGCTACACCTTC. This encodes CASSPPGQFYGYTF.

The rearrangement joins TRBV2 to TRBJ1-5, with unresolved D. The CDR3 has 13 amino acids. Trimming shortened V by 4 bases and J by 1 base, and 5 bases separated the two germline ends. CDR1 is SNHLY, CDR2 FYNNEI, per germline. The CDR3 coding sequence is TGTGCCAGCAGTGTGAGGAGCAATCAGCCCCAGCATTTT. Translated, it gives CASSVRSNQPQHF.

For this clone: A junction end diverges from the germline sequence, so it may reflect a read error. The CDR3 sequence: CASSLDLDSYEQYF. CDR3 nucleotide sequence: TGTGCCAGTAGTTTAGACTTGGACAGCTACGAGCAGTACTTC. The gene calls are TRBV19 and TRBJ2-7, with D perhaps matching TRBD1 (6 bases). The CDR3 has 14 residues. CDR1 and CDR2 (germline): LNHDA, SQIVND (reference sequence).

This chain uses TRBV5-1 with TRBJ1-1; TRBD1 matches 10 bases. The V gene end was trimmed by 4 bases and the J gene end by 9 bases; junction bases not matched to a gene: 9. The CDR3 length is 14 residues. Germline V lookup: CDR1 SGHRS, CDR2 YFSETQ. The CDR3 sequence is CASSLGQGETQAFF. The CDR3 nucleotides read TGCGCCAGCAGCCTAGGACAGGGGGAAACCCAAGCTTTCTTT.

J is TRBJ1-5 and V is TRBV12-5; D not resolved. There are 13 residues in the CDR3. CDR1 and CDR2 from the germline V gene are LGHNT and FRNRAP. The V end lost 4 bases, the J end lost 2 bases, and 6 bases lay between the germline ends. The CDR3 reads CASGSHGNQPQHF. In nucleotides, the CDR3 is TGTGCTAGTGGTTCCCATGGCAATCAGCCCCAGCATTTT. The entire variable domain, with the rest obtained from reference TRBV12-5 and TRBJ1-5, is as follows: DARVTQTPRHKVTEMGQEVTMRCQPILGHNTVFWYRQTMMQGLELLAYFRNRAPLDDSGMPKDRFSAEMPDATLATLKIQPSEPRDSAVYFCASGSHGNQPQHFGDGTRLSIL.

The chain is built from TRBV14 and TRBJ1-2, with D possibly being TRBD1 (5 bases). Germline V gives CDR1 SGHDN, CDR2 FVKESK. The CDR3 loop spans 13 amino acids. Trimming took off 4 bases at V and 3 bases at J, with 9 bases between the two ends. The chain's CDR3 is CASSRTGDYGYTF. CDR3 nucleotide sequence: TGTGCCAGCAGCCGCACGGGGGACTATGGCTACACCTTC.

This clone was found once. The chain recombines TRBV5-1 with TRBJ2-2; 7 nucleotides align to TRBD1. Germline lookup yields CDR1 SGHRS and CDR2 YFSETQ. The CDR3 consists of 15 residues. V shed 2 bases, J shed 0 bases, and the junction held 1 base outside the gene matches. Here the CDR3 reads CASSFGTANTGELFF. In DNA, the CDR3 is TGCGCCAGCAGCTTCGGGACAGCGAACACCGGGGAGCTGTTTTTT.

V is TRBV7-2 and J is TRBJ1-5, with 8 positions matching TRBD1. Germline assignment: CDR1 SGHTA and CDR2 FQGNSA. The J segment lost 5 bases and the V segment lost 5 bases, leaving 5 bases of the junction unmatched. The CDR3 has 14 residues. The CDR3 sequence: CASSDQGADQPQHF. DNA of the CDR3: TGTGCCAGCAGCGACCAGGGGGCGGATCAGCCCCAGCATTTT.

The chain has TRBV3-1 (or the pseudogene TRBV3-2) and TRBJ2-3, with TRBD2 identical over 12 bases. Looked up from germline, CDR1 is LGHDT and CDR2 is YNNKEL (reference sequence). The V segment lost 1 base and the J segment 8 bases; nucleotides outside the gene matches: 4. The CDR3 covers 15 residues. The CDR3 DNA is TGTGCCAGCAGCCAAGCTAGCGGGGGGGCCCGTACGCAGTATTTT. Its translation: CASSQASGGARTQYF.

The V and J genes are TRBV2 and TRBJ2-1; TRBD1 agrees at 11 bases. Germline CDR1 reads SNHLY; CDR2 reads FYNNEI. CDR3 size: 17 residues. J lost 5 bases, V lost 8 bases, and 14 bases had no gene match. The CDR3 DNA reads as TGTGCCAGCCCCAGGACTCCCGGGACAGGGGGTAACAATGAGCAGTTCTTC. It codes for CASPRTPGTGGNNEQFF.

The chain carries TRBV7-2 and TRBJ2-1, with TRBD2 as a possible D gene (6 bases). The CDR3 loop spans 14 amino acids. Germline-derived CDR1 and CDR2 are SGHTA and FQGNSA. The V end lost 7 bases, the J end lost 5 bases, and 15 bases lay between the germline ends. The CDR3 DNA reads as TGTGCCAGCATTAAGACTAGTGGCGACAATGAGCAGTTCTTC. Translation: CASIKTSGDNEQFF.

The rearrangement links TRBV7-8 to TRBJ2-1, with D perhaps TRBD2 (6 bases). Germline loops: CDR1 SGHVS, CDR2 FQNEAQ. Deletions cut 5 bases from V and 5 bases from J, with 25 bases between. CDR3 length: 18 amino acids. This CDR3 reads CASSTRRAGTKANNEQFF. The DNA for the CDR3 is TGTGCCAGCAGCACCAGGCGGGCGGGAACGAAGGCTAACAATGAGCAGTTCTTC.

The chain couples TRBV9 to TRBJ1-1; D may be TRBD1 (6 bases). CDR1 and CDR2 from the germline V gene are SGDLS and YYNGEE. Trimming removed 3 bases at V and 0 bases at J, with 12 bases between. This CDR3 comprises 15 residues. CDR3 in DNA: TGTGCCAGCAGCGAGACAGGTTGGATGAACACTGAAGCTTTCTTT. This sequence encodes CASSETGWMNTEAFF.

The V call is TRBV10-3, the J call TRBJ2-1; D uncertain. The CDR3 length is 12 residues. The germline V gene encodes CDR1 ENHRY and CDR2 SYGVKD. Trimming pared 2 bases from V and 7 bases from J, leaving 6 bases between. In DNA form, the CDR3 reads TGTGCCATCAGTGAGGGCCCGAATGAGCAGTTCTTC. Encoded protein: CAISEGPNEQFF.

Note on this clone: The CDR3 does not end in the conserved phenylalanine or tryptophan, so this is likely a read error. The DNA is omitted, as the CDR3 cannot be located on it reliably, and the CDR3 follows TCRdb's listing. The chain has TRBV10-3 and TRBJ2-7; the table assigns TRBD2, which was not confirmed against the DNA. 12 amino acids form the CDR3, both terminal residues included. The germline gives CDR1 ENHRY, CDR2 SYGVKD. The CDR3 region is CAISESGASGRL.

The J gene is TRBJ1-1, the V gene TRBV7-9, with no clear D. The CDR3 runs to 17 residues. The V and J ends lost 2 bases and 1 base respectively, with 17 bases between them. Germline CDR1 SEHNR, CDR2 FQNEAQ (reference sequence). CDR3 in DNA: TGTGCCAGCAGCTTACCGTTCATGAGAGGGAGGAACACTGAAGCTTTCTTT. This encodes CASSLPFMRGRNTEAFF. The full variable domain, completed using reference TRBV7-9 and TRBJ1-1, is DTGVSQNPRHKITKRGQNVTFRCDPISEHNRLYWYRQTLGQGPEFLTYFQNEAQLEKSRLLSDRFSAERPKGSFSTLEIQRTEQGDSAMYLCASSLPFMRGRNTEAFFGQGTRLTVV.

V gene TRBV7-2 combines with J gene TRBJ1-3, with a weak D call TRBD1 (5 bases). This CDR3 region has 13 residues. Looked up from germline, CDR1 is SGHTA and CDR2 is FQGNSA. Trimming removed 4 bases from V and 8 bases from J, with 12 bases in between. CDR3 in DNA: TGTGCCAGCAGCTCGGGGACTGGGTACACCATATATTTT. Its protein product is CASSSGTGYTIYF.

This clone was picked up one time. The chain has TRBV5-6 and TRBJ2-3; 8 nucleotides agree with TRBD2. CDR3 length equals 14 residues. With V trimmed by 3 bases and J by 2 bases, 2 bases remained unmatched. CDR1 and CDR2 from the germline V gene are SGHDT and YYEEEE. The CDR3 protein is CASSYGGVTDTQYF. The CDR3 DNA reads TGTGCCAGCAGCTACGGGGGGGTCACAGATACGCAGTATTTT. Using reference TRBV5-6 and TRBJ2-3 for the parts outside the CDR3, the full variable domain is DAGVTQSPTHLIKTRGQQVTLRCSPKSGHDTVSWYQQALGQGPQFIFQYYEEEERQRGNFPDRFSGHQFPNYSSELNVNALLLGDSALYLCASSYGGVTDTQYFGPGTRLTVL.

The chain has TRBV7-3 and TRBJ1-6; TRBD1 is a possible D gene (5 bases). Germline V gene sequence: CDR1 SGHTA, CDR2 FQGTGA. V was cut by 5 bases and J by 9 bases, with 11 bases left in between. This CDR3 spans 13 amino acids. The CDR3 sequence is CASSVTATSPLHF. CDR3 nucleotide sequence: TGTGCCAGCAGCGTGACAGCTACTTCACCCCTCCACTTT.

This chain connects TRBV6-6 to TRBJ2-2; D perhaps matches TRBD2 (5 bases). The germline V and J ends were trimmed by 6 bases and 5 bases, with 16 bases remaining between them. Germline CDR1 MNHNY, CDR2 SVGAGI (reference sequence). The CDR3 is 15 residues long. In DNA, the CDR3 is TGTGCCAGCAGGGAACCTGAGGGCCGAACCGGGGAGCTGTTTTTT. Translating gives CASREPEGRTGELFF.

The chain links TRBV5-1 to TRBJ2-3, with 8 bases matching TRBD2. Trimming at V came to 0 bases and at J to 4 bases, leaving 7 bases not matched to a gene. Germline CDR1 and CDR2: SGHRS and YFSETQ. The CDR3 contains 16 residues. CDR3 in amino acids: CASSLGVGLGADTQYF. The CDR3 DNA reads TGCGCCAGCAGCTTGGGGGTGGGACTAGGTGCAGATACGCAGTATTTT.

The V call is TRBV6-5, the J call TRBJ2-2, with 7 bases aligning to TRBD1. This CDR3 has 13 amino acids. The germline V gene has CDR1 MNHEY and CDR2 SVGAGI. V shed 10 bases and J 4 bases; nucleotides not matched to a gene: 6. The CDR3 region is CATGTVRTGELFF. DNA for the CDR3: TGTGCCACTGGGACAGTCCGCACCGGGGAGCTGTTTTTT.

The chain carries TRBV6-5 and TRBJ2-3; a possible D gene is TRBD1 (5 bases). Germline loops: CDR1 MNHEY, CDR2 SVGAGI. Deletions cut 0 bases from V and 6 bases from J, with 7 bases between. The CDR3 runs 13 residues. The CDR3 loop is CASSYSKGDTQYF. CDR3 in DNA: TGTGCCAGCAGTTACTCGAAGGGGGATACGCAGTATTTT.